Given below is one TCR beta chain in context. Its antigen remains unidentified. Base qualities are missing; no much larger clone stands one base away. TCRbeta CDR3 regions were amplified from genomic DNA by means of the immunoSEQ Assay, a bias-controlled multiplex PCR. The original methods were these. The number of nucleated cells in each sample was estimated from the amplification of reference gene primers within the assay. To quantify the absolute abundance of each unique TCRbeta CDR3 rearrangement, sequence reads were collapsed and filtered. For each sample, productive Simpson clonality was calculated by taking the square root of Simpson's diversity index across productive rearrangements. The table comes from immuneACCESS by way of TCRdb, which keeps in-frame sequences with V and J called. Part of the clones is missing from these tables; in studies checked, under half for an unresolved V gene and the rest for unknown reasons. The V and J calls and clone size are taken from that table; D and trimming were inferred from the DNA. Here the sample has some 530,000 clones; roughly nine tenths occur a single time. The top ten clones comprise more than 7.5% of the sample.

In the prospective study, participants were roughly 18 to 95 years old, resided in 20 to 30 geographic areas of the United States, and were enrolled through a virtual design. To assign participants to cohorts, the prospective study relied on clinical history that participants themselves reported in a screening survey and a study questionnaire. Recovered participants in ImmuneRACE Cohort 3 were defined by two consecutive negative NP/OP PCR tests, clearance by a healthcare professional, or resolution of symptoms. In the prospective study, whole blood, serum and a nasopharyngeal or oropharyngeal swab were collected from each participant by mobile phlebotomists. Participants in the prospective study had the option to provide additional blood draws and questionnaires over a roughly 2-month period. Before DNA extraction, prospective study blood samples were shipped either frozen or at room temperature.

CDR1 SGHDT and CDR2 YYEEEE were looked up in the germline V gene. The CDR3 runs 13 residues from the cysteine to the valine. Solely the CDR3 DNA is kept, with 39 bases framed from the first base. V lost 5 bases and J lost 1 base; the stretch between them is 10 bases long. This record comes from a study of blood T cell repertoires in COVID-19 (dated by TCRdb to the early 2020s). Context from the whole study: The collaborator samples originated in the United States, Italy and Spain and spanned the acute and convalescent phases of COVID-19. The material from the prospective study consisted of cDNA or gDNA derived from T cells, B-cell-depleted T cells, or PBMCs. The dataset comprised deeply sampled blood TCRbeta repertoires from subjects exposed to, actively infected with, or recovered from COVID-19. The repertoires were made available in a free public database intended to serve as a resource for research on the immune response to SARS-CoV-2. Samples were obtained from the ongoing ImmuneRACE study (first 160 participants) and from over a thousand subjects provided by 6 global collaborators. The sample metadata nearly always contained a de-identified subject ID, COVID-19 status, age in years and sex. Where available, HLA class I and class II types were taken from metadata supplied by the sample provider and were not determined by assay-based typing.

Here is what the overall study found, with its caveats: Clinical and demographic metadata were provided uncurated, with the amount varying by source and participant.

The receptor's source is a woman aged 55-69 years who had recovered from COVID-19. What was sequenced was PBMCs or T cells enriched from blood (not recorded which). Recombination joined TRBV5-6 with TRBJ2-7, and perhaps TRBD2 as D gene, on 5 matching bases. The CDR3 region reads CASSRRDSYEQYV. Read as DNA, the sequence is TGTGCCAGCAGTCGACGGGATTCCTACGAGCAGTACGTC.